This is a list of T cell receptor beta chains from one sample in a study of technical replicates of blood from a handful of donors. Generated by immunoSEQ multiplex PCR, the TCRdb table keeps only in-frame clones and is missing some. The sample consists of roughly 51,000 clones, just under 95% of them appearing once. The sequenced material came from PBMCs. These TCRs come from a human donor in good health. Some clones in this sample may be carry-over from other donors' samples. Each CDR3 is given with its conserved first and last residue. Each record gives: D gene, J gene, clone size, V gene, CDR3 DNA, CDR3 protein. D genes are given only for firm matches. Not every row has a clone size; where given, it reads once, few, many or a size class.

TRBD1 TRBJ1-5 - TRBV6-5 TGTGCCAGCAGCCAGGGGGCTGGCAATCAGCCCCAGCATTTT CASSQGAGNQPQHF
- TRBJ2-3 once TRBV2 TGTGCCAGCAGGGGGACTGCTAGCACAGATACGCAGTATTTT CASRGTASTDTQYF
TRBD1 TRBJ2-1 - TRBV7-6 TGTGCCAGCAGCTTATCCGGGACAGGGGGCCAGTTCTTC CASSLSGTGGQFF
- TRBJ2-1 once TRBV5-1 TGCGCCAGCAGCTTTAGCGGTAATGAGCAGTTCTTC CASSFSGNEQFF
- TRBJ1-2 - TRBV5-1 TGCGCCAGCAGCCCTGGGGAGGGGACCTATGGCTACACCTTC CASSPGEGTYGYTF
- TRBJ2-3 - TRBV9 TGTGCCAGCAGCGTAGAGGCCAGGATGGATACGCAGTATTTT CASSVEARMDTQYF
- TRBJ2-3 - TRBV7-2 TGTGCCAGCAGCTGGCGGATCCGCACAGATACGCAGTATTTT CASSWRIRTDTQYF
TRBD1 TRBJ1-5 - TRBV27 TGTGCCAGCAGTTTACAGGGGGCAAGCAATCAGCCCCAGCATTTT CASSLQGASNQPQHF
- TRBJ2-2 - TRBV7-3 TGTGCCAGCAGCTTGAACGTCCGGGGGGGGGAGCTGTTTTTT CASSLNVRGGELFF
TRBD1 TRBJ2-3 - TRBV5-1 TGCGCCAGCAGCTTAGACAGGGCCACAGATACGCAGTATTTT CASSLDRATDTQYF
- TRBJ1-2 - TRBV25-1 TGTGCCAGCACCGGAGAGTCCGTCTATGCTGGCTACACCTTC CASTGESVYAGYTF
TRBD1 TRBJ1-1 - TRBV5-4 TGTGCCAGCAGCAAGGACAGGGGGCAGAACACTGAAGCTTTCTTT CASSKDRGQNTEAFF
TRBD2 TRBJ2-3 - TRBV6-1 TGTGCCAGCAGGTCGAGCGGGAGACCAGATACGCAGTATTTT CASRSSGRPDTQYF
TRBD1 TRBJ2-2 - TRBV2 TGTGCCAGTGGGGGGACAGGGGTTGGCGGGGAGCTGTTTTTT CASGGTGVGGELFF
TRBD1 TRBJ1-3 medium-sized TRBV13 TGTGCCAGCAGCTTAGAGGGACAGCCTGGAAACACCATATATTTT CASSLEGQPGNTIYF
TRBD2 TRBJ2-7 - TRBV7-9 TGTGCCAGCAGCTTAGGGTTAGCGGGAGGGCTCGACTACGAGCAGTACTTC CASSLGLAGGLDYEQYF
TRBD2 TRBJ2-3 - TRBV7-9 TGTGCCAGCAGCCGGGGGCTAGCGGGGGGGCCTAGCACAGATACGCAGTATTTT CASSRGLAGGPSTDTQYF
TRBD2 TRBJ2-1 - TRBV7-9 TGTGCCAGCAGCTACTTAGACAGTGGGGGGGGGTTCTTC CASSYLDSGGGFF
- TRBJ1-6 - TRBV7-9 TGTGCCAGCAGCTCGGAAAGGGGCCTCGGTTCACCCCTCCACTTT CASSSERGLGSPLHF
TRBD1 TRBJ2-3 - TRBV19 TGTGCCGTCCGGGACAGGGGGCCCGATACGCAGTATTTT CAVRDRGPDTQYF
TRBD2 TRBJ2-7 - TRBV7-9 TGTGCCAGCAGCTCTAGCGGGAGTCGGTTCGAGCAGTACTTC CASSSSGSRFEQYF
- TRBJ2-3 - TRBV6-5 TGTGCCAGCAGTTACTCGACTAGCACAGATACGCAGTATTTT CASSYSTSTDTQYF
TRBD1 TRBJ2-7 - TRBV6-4 TGTGCCAGCAGTGGGTCGCACAGCCAACGACAGGGTAGTATGGGCGAGCAGTACTTC CASSGSHSQRQGSMGEQYF
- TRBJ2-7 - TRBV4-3 TGCGCCAGCAGCCAAGATAGGGCAGGAGGCTACGAGCAGTACTTC CASSQDRAGGYEQYF
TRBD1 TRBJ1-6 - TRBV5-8 TGTGCCAGCAGCTTGAGGGGACAGGGCAGTTCACCCCTCCACTTT CASSLRGQGSSPLHF
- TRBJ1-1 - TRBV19 TGTGCCAGTACCACTACCTGGCTGGCCAACACTGAAGCTTTCTTT CASTTTWLANTEAFF
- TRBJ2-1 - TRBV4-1 TGCGCCAGCAGCTCTCCCTCCCCGCGACTTCATGAGCAGTTCTTC CASSSPSPRLHEQFF
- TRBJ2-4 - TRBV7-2 TGTGCCAGCAGCTTAGCTCGGGGGACCACCCGATTCCCCAAAAACATTCAGTACTTC CASSLARGTTRFPKNIQYF
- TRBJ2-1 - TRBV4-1 TGCGCCAGCAGCCAAGGGCGGGATGAGCAGTTCTTC CASSQGRDEQFF
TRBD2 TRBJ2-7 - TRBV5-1 TGCGCCAGCAGCTCCGGGACTAGCGGGAGCCCTCGGTGGGGCGAGCAGTACTTC CASSSGTSGSPRWGEQYF
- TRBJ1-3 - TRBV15 TGTGCCACCAGCAGAGACCGTGGAAACACCATATATTTT CATSRDRGNTIYF
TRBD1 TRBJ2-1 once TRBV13 TGTGCCAGCAGCCGTCGGACAGGGGGATGGAATGAGCAGTTCTTC CASSRRTGGWNEQFF
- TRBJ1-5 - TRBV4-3 TGCGCCAGCAGCCCCGTCCCAAGAGGGCAGCCCCAGCATTTT CASSPVPRGQPQHF
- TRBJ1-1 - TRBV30 TGTGCCTGGAGCGCAGGGGTTTCGGCTGAAGCTTTCTTT CAWSAGVSAEAFF
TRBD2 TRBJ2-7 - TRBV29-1 TGCAGCGTTGAAGAAACCAGGGAGGGCAACGAGCAGTACTTC CSVEETREGNEQYF
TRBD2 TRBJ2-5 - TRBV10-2 TGCGCCACCGGGACTAGCGGGGAAACCCAGTACTTC CATGTSGETQYF
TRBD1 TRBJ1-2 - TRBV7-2 TGTGCCAGCAGCTTAGTACGGGACAGCCAAGGATATGGCTACACCTTC CASSLVRDSQGYGYTF
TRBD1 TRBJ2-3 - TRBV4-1 TGCGCCAGCAGCCAAGTGACAGGGGACACAGATACGCAGTATTTT CASSQVTGDTDTQYF
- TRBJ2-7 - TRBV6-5 TGTGCCAGCAAGCGGGAGACAGGGGAGCAGTACTTC CASKRETGEQYF
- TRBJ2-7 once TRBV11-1 TGTGCCAGCAGCTTATCCGAAGGGGCGTCCTACGAGCAGTACTTC CASSLSEGASYEQYF
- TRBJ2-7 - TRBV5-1 TGCGCCAGCAGCCTGGCGGGGACACCATACGAGCAGTACTTC CASSLAGTPYEQYF
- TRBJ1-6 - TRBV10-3 TGTGCCATCAGTGAGTCGGAGGGTGCTAATTCACCCCTCCACTTT CAISESEGANSPLHF
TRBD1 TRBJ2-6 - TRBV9 TGTGCCAGCAGCGAAAGGGGGACAGGACGCTCTGGGGCCAACGTCCTGACTTTC CASSERGTGRSGANVLTF
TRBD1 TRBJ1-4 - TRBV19 TGTGCCAGTAGTAGGTACAGGGGCGCTAATGAAAAACTGTTTTTT CASSRYRGANEKLFF
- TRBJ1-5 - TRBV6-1 TGTGCCAGCATCTCAGGGTTCCCCCCCCAGCCCCAGCATTTT CASISGFPPQPQHF
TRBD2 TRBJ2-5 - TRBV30 TGTGCCTGGAGTCAAGTTTCCGGGACTAGCGGTACCAGACACTTC CAWSQVSGTSGTRHF
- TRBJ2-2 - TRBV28 TGTGCCAGCAGTCCACCTCTCGGACAGAGAGGCACCGGGGAGCTGTTTTTT CASSPPLGQRGTGELFF
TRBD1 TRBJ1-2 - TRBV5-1 TGCGCCAGCAGCTTGGCCTTGGGACAGGGGAACTATGGCTACACCTTC CASSLALGQGNYGYTF
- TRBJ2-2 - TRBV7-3 TGTGCCAGCAGCTTAGGAGTGGAGATCGGGGAGCTGTTTTTT CASSLGVEIGELFF
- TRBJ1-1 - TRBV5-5 TGTGCCAGCAGCTTGGGGGGGGACACTGAAGCTTTCTTT CASSLGGDTEAFF
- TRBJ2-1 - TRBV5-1 TGCGCCAGCAGCTCTGACAGGGAGCAGTTCTTC CASSSDREQFF
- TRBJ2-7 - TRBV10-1 TGCGCCGGAATAACGGACAGTACCTACGAGCAGTACTTC CAGITDSTYEQYF
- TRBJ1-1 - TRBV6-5 TGTGCCAGCAGTTTAGACAGGCCTTTTATGAACACTGAAGCTTTCTTT CASSLDRPFMNTEAFF
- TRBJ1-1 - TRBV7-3 TGTGCCAGCAGCTTTGCGATGAACACTGAAGCTTTCTTT CASSFAMNTEAFF
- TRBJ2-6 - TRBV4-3 TGCGCCAGCAGCCAAGATCGTTTCTCTGGGGCCAACGTCCTGACTTTC CASSQDRFSGANVLTF